The 23 T cell receptor beta chains reported below all come from one sample, sequenced in a study of control samples from healthy donors and cancer patients. Profiled with immunoSEQ multiplex PCR; TCRdb holds only in-frame clones, not every one. The repertoire consists of about 160,000 clones, with roughly nine tenths occurring once and the leading ten covering 0.68%. Sample: blood. The receptors shown here come from a woman aged 25-40 years in good health.

The chain is built from TRBV6-5 and TRBJ1-5, with TRBD1 identical over 7 bases. This CDR3 is 15 amino acids long. V gave up 8 bases and J gave up 2 bases; unmatched junction bases: 9. CDR1 is MNHEY, CDR2 SVGAGI, per germline. The CDR3 protein is CASAREGAGNQPQHF. In DNA, the CDR3 is TGTGCCAGCGCTAGAGAGGGGGCTGGCAATCAGCCCCAGCATTTT.

This chain joins TRBV4-1 and TRBJ2-7; tentatively, D is TRBD1 or TRBD2 (7 bases each). The germline V gene has CDR1 MGHRA and CDR2 YSYEKL. CDR3 length: 13 residues. The V and J ends lost 4 bases and 6 bases respectively, with 13 bases between them. The CDR3 nucleotides read TGCGCCAGCAGCCCCCAGGGGGGGGTCGAGCAGTACTTC. Translating it yields CASSPQGGVEQYF.

The chain couples TRBV6-5 to TRBJ1-2; D gene unclear. V lost 2 bases and J 5 bases, leaving 15 bases between the germline ends. Germline CDR1 is MNHEY and CDR2 is SVGAGI. CDR3 length equals 15 residues. The CDR3 DNA reads as TGTGCCAGCAGTTACGAAGGACCGATGGGATATGGCTACACCTTC. Translation gives CASSYEGPMGYGYTF.

The chain has TRBV2 and TRBJ1-2, with TRBD1 matching 8 bases. There are 15 residues in the CDR3. Germline V gene data show CDR1 as SNHLY and CDR2 as FYNNEI. V lost 0 bases and J lost 7; bases outside the gene matches: 7. CDR3 in amino acids: CASSEAVRTGPGYTF. The CDR3 DNA sequence: TGTGCCAGCAGTGAAGCAGTCAGGACAGGGCCTGGCTACACCTTC.

The rearrangement uses TRBV7-9 and TRBJ2-7; 8 nucleotides agree with TRBD1. J lost 4 bases, V lost 1 base, and 6 bases had no gene match. This CDR3 has 15 amino acids. Germline CDR1 is SEHNR and CDR2 is FQNEAQ (reference sequence). CDR3 loop: CASSLGAGGGYEQYF. The CDR3 nucleotides read TGTGCCAGCAGCTTAGGGGCAGGGGGCGGTTACGAGCAGTACTTC.

The V gene is TRBV5-1, the J gene TRBJ2-7; the D is unclear. Between the trimmed V and J ends, which lost 0 bases and 1 base, there was a span of 8 bases. The CDR3 has 14 amino acids. Germline loops: CDR1 SGHRS, CDR2 YFSETQ. The CDR3 spells CASSLGVPSYEQYF. The CDR3 bases are TGCGCCAGCAGCTTGGGAGTCCCTTCCTACGAGCAGTACTTC.

This clone has just a few counts. This chain joins TRBV6-5 and TRBJ1-2; the match to TRBD1 covers 10 bases. The germline V gene has CDR1 MNHEY and CDR2 SVGAGI. The CDR3 sequence is 14 residues long. V was pared by 4 bases and J by 4 bases, with 3 bases of the junction left unmatched. The DNA for the CDR3 is TGTGCCAGCAGTTCGACAGGGGGCAGCTATGGCTACACCTTC. Protein sequence: CASSSTGGSYGYTF.

The chain uses TRBV5-1 and TRBJ2-3; either TRBD1 or TRBD2 may fit D (5 bases each). Germline values: CDR1 SGHRS, CDR2 YFSETQ. The CDR3 totals 14 residues. The V and J ends lost 1 base and 2 bases respectively, with 8 bases between them. Here the CDR3 reads CASSLSGTTDTQYF. The DNA of the CDR3 is TGCGCCAGCAGCTTGTCGGGGACCACAGATACGCAGTATTTT.

The chain uses TRBV29-1 and TRBJ1-1; a weak D match, TRBD1 (6 bases). This CDR3 region has 17 residues. CDR1 and CDR2 from the germline V gene are SQVTM and ANQGSEA. V was pared by 4 bases and J by 3 bases, with 24 bases between. CDR3 sequence reads: CSVVATRGVSFDTEAFF. In nucleotides, the CDR3 is TGCAGCGTTGTGGCCACCAGGGGAGTTTCTTTCGACACTGAAGCTTTCTTT. Variable domain in full (rest from reference TRBV29-1 and TRBJ1-1): SAVISQKPSRDICQRGTSLTIQCQVDSQVTMMFWYRQQPGQSLTLIATANQGSEATYESGFVIDKFPISRPNLTFSTLTVSNMSPEDSSIYLCSVVATRGVSFDTEAFFGQGTRLTVV.

The genes are TRBV4-1 and TRBJ2-7; the D is unclear. V was shortened by 0 bases and J by 6 bases, with 9 bases between the two germline ends. The germline V gene encodes CDR1 MGHRA and CDR2 YSYEKL. CDR3 length: 13 amino acids. CDR3 DNA sequence: TGCGCCAGCAGCCAAGACACCCCAGCCGAGCAGTACTTC. It yields the protein CASSQDTPAEQYF.

The rearrangement uses TRBV7-2 and TRBJ2-7, with D hard to call. V dropped 1 base and J dropped 7 bases, with 20 bases sitting between them. The germline V gene has CDR1 SGHTA and CDR2 FQGNSA. The CDR3 covers 16 residues. CDR3 nucleotides: TGTGCCAGCAGCTTAGATTGGCGGAACCCTGGGTGGGAGCAGTACTTC. Amino acid sequence: CASSLDWRNPGWEQYF. Full variable domain (remainder filled in from reference TRBV7-2 and TRBJ2-7): GAGVSQSPSNKVTEKGKDVELRCDPISGHTALYWYRQSLGQGLEFLIYFQGNSAPDKSGLPSDRFSAERTGGSVSTLTIQRTQQEDSAVYLCASSLDWRNPGWEQYFGPGTRLTVT.

The chain joins TRBV6-2 or TRBV6-3 to TRBJ2-7, with a tentative D call TRBD2 (7 bases). This CDR3 is built from 16 residues. The germline gives CDR1 MNHEY, CDR2 SVGEGT. V lost 6 bases, J lost 7 bases, and 25 bases lay in between. CDR3 bases: TGTGCCAGCAGCCACGGGCGGGACTACCAAGGGGGAGAGCAGTACTTC. Amino acids: CASSHGRDYQGGEQYF.

This clone turned up a few times. This rearrangement joins TRBV27 to TRBJ1-1; a weak D match, TRBD1 (6 bases). Germline V gene lookup returns CDR1 MNHEY and CDR2 SMNVEV (reference sequence). Trimming cost V 3 bases and J 5 bases, with 10 bases left between them. The CDR3 spans 13 residues. As DNA, the CDR3 is TGTGCCAGCAGTTTTACAGGGAGGACTGAAGCTTTCTTT. Translating gives CASSFTGRTEAFF.

The chain couples TRBV27 to TRBJ1-6; TRBD1 might be the D (5 bases). The CDR3 length is 14 residues. Looked up from germline, CDR1 is MNHEY and CDR2 is SMNVEV (reference sequence). Trimming stripped 1 base from V and 7 bases from J, with 8 bases between. The CDR3 region has the DNA TGTGCCAGCAGTTTATGGGGGACCAATTCACCCCTCCACTTT. This translates into CASSLWGTNSPLHF.

The chain recombines TRBV5-1 with TRBJ2-7; unclear D gene. V was pared by 0 bases and J by 2 bases, with 9 bases between. This CDR3 contains 14 residues. Germline assignment: CDR1 SGHRS and CDR2 YFSETQ. CDR3 nucleotides: TGCGCCAGCAGCTTGGGGCACTCCACCTACGAGCAGTACTTC. Its translation is CASSLGHSTYEQYF.

This chain links TRBV3-1 (or the pseudogene TRBV3-2) with TRBJ2-3, with D hard to call. CDR1 LGHDT and CDR2 YNNKEL come from the germline V gene (reference sequence). There are 15 residues in the CDR3. The V gene lost 0 bases and the J gene lost 3 bases, with 10 bases spanning the gap. Here the CDR3 reads CASSQEGQVTDTQYF. CDR3 bases: TGTGCCAGCAGCCAAGAAGGGCAGGTTACAGATACGCAGTATTTT.

The chain couples TRBV11-3 to TRBJ2-3, with D perhaps TRBD1 or TRBD2 (5 bases each). The CDR3 consists of 16 residues. The V gene's germline CDR1 is SGHNT and CDR2 YENEEA. V was shortened by 2 bases and J by 2 bases, with 14 bases between the two germline ends. The CDR3 DNA reads TGTGCCAGCAGCTTAAGAGGCCAGGGAGTCACAGATACGCAGTATTTT. Protein product: CASSLRGQGVTDTQYF.

The chain links TRBV5-1 to TRBJ2-1; D remains ambiguous. Trimming pared 7 bases from V and 5 bases from J, leaving 10 bases between. This CDR3 has 12 residues. The germline CDR1 and CDR2 sequences are SGHRS and YFSETQ. Here the CDR3 reads CASYEKHNEQFF. CDR3 in DNA: TGCGCCAGCTATGAGAAACACAATGAGCAGTTCTTC.

This clone was seen only once. The chain joins TRBV24-1 to TRBJ2-7, with TRBD2 matching 10 bases. Losses at the gene ends were 5 bases for V and 7 bases for J; bases not matched to a gene: 4. CDR3 size: 13 residues. In germline, CDR1 is KGHDR, CDR2 SFDVKD. In DNA form, the CDR3 reads TGTGCCACCAGTGGACTAGCGGGTGGTGAGCAGTACTTC. Residues: CATSGLAGGEQYF.

The chain couples TRBV6-1 to TRBJ1-2; weak D call: TRBD1 (6 bases). Germline V gene data show CDR1 as MNHNS and CDR2 as SASEGT. V dropped 6 bases and J dropped 4 bases, with 15 bases sitting between them. The CDR3 spans 14 residues. The CDR3 region has the DNA TGTGCCAGCAGCCCGGAGGGGGACTTCTATGGCTACACCTTC. The encoded protein is CASSPEGDFYGYTF.

The V call is TRBV11-3, the J call TRBJ1-4; D gene ambiguous. The ends were cut back, 0 bases at V and 4 bases at J, with 18 bases in the middle. This CDR3 has 18 amino acids. Germline lookup yields CDR1 SGHNT and CDR2 YENEEA. CDR3 loop: CASSLDPVGVQLNEKLFF. CDR3 in DNA: TGTGCCAGCAGCTTAGATCCTGTCGGTGTTCAGCTTAATGAAAAACTGTTTTTT. Combining the CDR3 with reference TRBV11-3 and TRBJ1-4 gives the whole variable domain EAGVVQSPRYKIIEKKQPVAFWCNPISGHNTLYWYLQNLGQGPELLIRYENEEAVDDSQLPKDRFSAERLKGVDSTLKIQPAELGDSAVYLCASSLDPVGVQLNEKLFFGSGTQLSVL.

The chain couples TRBV4-3 to TRBJ2-1; D is perhaps TRBD1 (6 bases). Germline loops: CDR1 LGHNA, CDR2 YSLEER. This CDR3 contains 15 residues. V lost 0 bases and J 1 base, leaving 7 bases between the germline ends. CDR3 residues: CASSQEGGSYNEQFF. CDR3 DNA: TGCGCCAGCAGCCAAGAAGGGGGTTCCTACAATGAGCAGTTCTTC.

The rearrangement uses TRBV10-3 and TRBJ2-3, with 16 bases that match TRBD2. V dropped 8 bases and J dropped 0; count of bases not matched to a gene: 2. This CDR3 has 16 amino acids. CDR1 and CDR2 (germline): ENHRY, SYGVKD. The CDR3 sequence is CAIGGLAGGSTDTQYF. CDR3 coding DNA: TGTGCCATCGGGGGACTAGCGGGAGGGAGCACAGATACGCAGTATTTT.